This is a list of T cell receptor beta chains from one sample in a study of early T cells in non-severe SARS-CoV-2 infection. Each CDR3 protein is one row after TCRdb ran MiXCR on the 5' RACE reads. The table lists under 95,000 distinct CDR3 sequences, less than 15% of them singletons. The sequenced material came from whole blood. The receptors were gathered from an adult who was a healthcare worker with PCR-confirmed SARS-CoV-2 infection or an uninfected control (not recorded which). The conserved cysteine and the conserved F or W are not part of the CDR3 here.

j_call: TRBJ2-1
v_call: TRBV7-9
cdr3_aa: ASSLTSGMLSYNEQF

j_call: TRBJ2-7
v_call: TRBV10-1
cdr3_aa: ASSESRKGMWSYEQY

j_call: TRBJ1-1
v_call: TRBV27
cdr3_aa: ASSLSARMNTEAF

j_call: TRBJ2-1
v_call: TRBV7-2
cdr3_aa: ASSPRLAGGNEQF

j_call: TRBJ2-7
v_call: TRBV30
cdr3_aa: AWSEDSYEQY

j_call: TRBJ2-1
v_call: TRBV9
cdr3_aa: ASSVAQAVSYNEQF

j_call: TRBJ1-1
v_call: TRBV29-1
cdr3_aa: SVDRGSTEAF

j_call: TRBJ1-2
v_call: TRBV5-4
cdr3_aa: ASSLGTAYT

j_call: TRBJ2-1
v_call: TRBV2
cdr3_aa: ASREGGSRI

j_call: TRBJ2-7
v_call: TRBV7-6
cdr3_aa: ASSTGLAGAAEQY

j_call: TRBJ2-1
v_call: TRBV5-4
cdr3_aa: ASSLGLATNEQF